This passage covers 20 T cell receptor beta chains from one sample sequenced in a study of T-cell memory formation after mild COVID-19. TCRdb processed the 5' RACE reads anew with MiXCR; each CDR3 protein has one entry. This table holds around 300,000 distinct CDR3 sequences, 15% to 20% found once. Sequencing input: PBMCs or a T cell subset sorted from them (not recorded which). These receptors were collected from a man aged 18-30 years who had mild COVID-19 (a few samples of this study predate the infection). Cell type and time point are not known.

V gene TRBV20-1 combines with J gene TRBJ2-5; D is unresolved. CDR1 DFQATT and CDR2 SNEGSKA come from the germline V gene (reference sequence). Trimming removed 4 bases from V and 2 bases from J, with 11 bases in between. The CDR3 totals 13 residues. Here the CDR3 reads CSAIWRSQETQYF. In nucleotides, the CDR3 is TGCAGTGCTATCTGGCGGAGTCAAGAGACCCAGTACTTC.

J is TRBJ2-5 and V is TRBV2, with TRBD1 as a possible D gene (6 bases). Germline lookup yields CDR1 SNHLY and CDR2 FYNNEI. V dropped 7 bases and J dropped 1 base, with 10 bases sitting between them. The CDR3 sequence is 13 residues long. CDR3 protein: CASNADSQETQYF. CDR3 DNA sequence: TGTGCCAGCAACGCGGACAGCCAAGAGACCCAGTACTTC.

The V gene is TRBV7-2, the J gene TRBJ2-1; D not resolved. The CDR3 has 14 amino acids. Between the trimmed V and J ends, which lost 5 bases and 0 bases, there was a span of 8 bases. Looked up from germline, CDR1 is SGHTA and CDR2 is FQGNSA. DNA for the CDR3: TGTGCCAGCAGCCCTAAAAACTCCTACAATGAGCAGTTCTTC. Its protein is CASSPKNSYNEQFF.

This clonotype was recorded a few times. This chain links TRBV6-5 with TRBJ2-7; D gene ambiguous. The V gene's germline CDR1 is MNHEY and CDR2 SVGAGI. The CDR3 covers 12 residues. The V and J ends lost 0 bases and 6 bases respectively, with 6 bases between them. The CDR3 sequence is CASSYSDSEQYF. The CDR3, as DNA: TGTGCCAGCAGTTACTCAGACTCCGAGCAGTACTTC.

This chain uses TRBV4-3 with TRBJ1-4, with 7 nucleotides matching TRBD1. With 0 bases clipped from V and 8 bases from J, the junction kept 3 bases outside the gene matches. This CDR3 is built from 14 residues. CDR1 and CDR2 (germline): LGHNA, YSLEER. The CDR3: CASSQDGTAEKLFF. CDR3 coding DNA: TGCGCCAGCAGCCAAGACGGGACAGCAGAAAAACTGTTTTTT.

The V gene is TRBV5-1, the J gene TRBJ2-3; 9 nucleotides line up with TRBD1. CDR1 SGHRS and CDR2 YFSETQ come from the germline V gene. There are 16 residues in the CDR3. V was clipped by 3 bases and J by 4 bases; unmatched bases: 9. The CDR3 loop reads CASSYFGTGTADTQYF. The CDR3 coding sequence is TGCGCCAGCAGCTATTTTGGGACAGGGACCGCAGATACGCAGTATTTT.

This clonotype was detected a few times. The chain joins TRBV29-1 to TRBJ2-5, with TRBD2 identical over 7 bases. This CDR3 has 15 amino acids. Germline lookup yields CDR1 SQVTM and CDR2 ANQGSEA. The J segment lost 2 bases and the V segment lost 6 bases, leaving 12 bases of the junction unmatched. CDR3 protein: CSVYLSYGGQETQYF. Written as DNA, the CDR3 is TGCAGCGTGTACCTTAGCTACGGGGGGCAAGAGACCCAGTACTTC.

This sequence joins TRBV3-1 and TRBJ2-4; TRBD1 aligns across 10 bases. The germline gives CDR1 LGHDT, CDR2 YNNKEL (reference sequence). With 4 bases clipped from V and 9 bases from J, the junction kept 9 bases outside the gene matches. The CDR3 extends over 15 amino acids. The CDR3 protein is CASSPSGTGAVIQYF. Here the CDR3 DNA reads TGTGCCAGCAGCCCTTCCGGGACAGGGGCCGTCATTCAGTACTTC.

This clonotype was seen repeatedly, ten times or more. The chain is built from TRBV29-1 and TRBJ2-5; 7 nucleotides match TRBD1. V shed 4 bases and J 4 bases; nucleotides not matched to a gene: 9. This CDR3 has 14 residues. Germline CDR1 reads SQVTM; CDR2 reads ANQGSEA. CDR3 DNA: TGCAGCGTTGTCTCCGAGGGGGCGAGAGAGACCCAGTACTTC. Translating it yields CSVVSEGARETQYF.

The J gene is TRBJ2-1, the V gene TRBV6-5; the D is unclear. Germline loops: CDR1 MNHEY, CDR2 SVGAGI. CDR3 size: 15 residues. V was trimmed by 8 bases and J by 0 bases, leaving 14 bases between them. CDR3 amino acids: CASHTLTSSYNEQFF. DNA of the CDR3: TGTGCCAGCCACACTCTAACGAGCTCCTACAATGAGCAGTTCTTC.

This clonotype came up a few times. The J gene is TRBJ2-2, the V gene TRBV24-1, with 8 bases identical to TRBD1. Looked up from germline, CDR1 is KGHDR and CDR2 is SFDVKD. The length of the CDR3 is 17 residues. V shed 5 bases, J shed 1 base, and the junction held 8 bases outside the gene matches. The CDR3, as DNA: TGTGCCACCAGTGGTACGACAGGGGCCCTGAACACCGGGGAGCTGTTTTTT. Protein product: CATSGTTGALNTGELFF.

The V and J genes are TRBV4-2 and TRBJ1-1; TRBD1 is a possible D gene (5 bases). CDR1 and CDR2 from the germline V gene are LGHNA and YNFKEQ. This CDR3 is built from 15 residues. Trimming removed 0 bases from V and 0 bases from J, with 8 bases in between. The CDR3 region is CASSQDRQLNTEAFF. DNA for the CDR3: TGTGCCAGCAGCCAAGATAGACAGTTGAACACTGAAGCTTTCTTT.

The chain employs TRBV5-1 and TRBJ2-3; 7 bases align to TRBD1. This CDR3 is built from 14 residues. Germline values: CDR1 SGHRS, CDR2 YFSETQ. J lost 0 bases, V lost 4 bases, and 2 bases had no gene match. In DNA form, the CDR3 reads TGCGCCAGCAGCCAACAGGGGAGCACAGATACGCAGTATTTT. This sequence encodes CASSQQGSTDTQYF.

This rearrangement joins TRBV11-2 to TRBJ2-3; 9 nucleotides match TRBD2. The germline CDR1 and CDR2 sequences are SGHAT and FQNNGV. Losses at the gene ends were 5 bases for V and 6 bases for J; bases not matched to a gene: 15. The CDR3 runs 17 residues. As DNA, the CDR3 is TGTGCCAGCAGCCCAGCCGGGACTAGCAATAGTAGGGATACGCAGTATTTT. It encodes CASSPAGTSNSRDTQYF. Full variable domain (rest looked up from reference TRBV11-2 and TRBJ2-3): EAGVAQSPRYKIIEKRQSVAFWCNPISGHATLYWYQQILGQGPKLLIQFQNNGVVDDSQLPKDRFSAERLKGVDSTLKIQPAKLEDSAVYLCASSPAGTSNSRDTQYFGPGTRLTVL.

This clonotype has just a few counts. CDR3 bases: TGTGCCAGCAGTCACACAGGGGTAGACATTCAGTACTTC. Protein product: CASSHTGVDIQYF. This rearrangement joins TRBV7-9 to TRBJ2-4, with TRBD1 matching over 7 bases. Unmatched junction bases numbered 7, after V lost 6 bases and J lost 8 bases. This CDR3 contains 13 residues. Germline CDR1 reads SEHNR; CDR2 reads FQNEAQ (reference sequence).

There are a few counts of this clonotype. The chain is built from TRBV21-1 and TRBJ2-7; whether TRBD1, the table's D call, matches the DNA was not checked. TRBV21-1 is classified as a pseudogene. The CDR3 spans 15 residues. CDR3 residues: CASSNKGTEDYEQYV. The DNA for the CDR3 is TGTGCCAGCAGCAACAAGGGGACAGAAGACTACGAGCAGTACGTC.

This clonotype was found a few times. The CDR3 loop is CASSEGRSYEQYV. The CDR3 region has the DNA TGCGCCAGCAGTGAAGGGCGGAGCTACGAGCAGTACGTC. The V and J genes are TRBV10-2 and TRBJ2-7; D is unclear. Germline V lookup: CDR1 WSHSY, CDR2 SAAADI. The CDR3 spans 13 residues. V gave up 3 bases and J gave up 3 bases, with 9 bases separating them.

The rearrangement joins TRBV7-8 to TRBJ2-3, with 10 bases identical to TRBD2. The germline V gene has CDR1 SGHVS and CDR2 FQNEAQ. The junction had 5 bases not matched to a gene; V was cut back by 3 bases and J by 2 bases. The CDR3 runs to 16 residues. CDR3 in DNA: TGTGCCAGCAGCTTCGCTAGCGGGGGCTACACAGATACGCAGTATTTT. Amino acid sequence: CASSFASGGYTDTQYF.

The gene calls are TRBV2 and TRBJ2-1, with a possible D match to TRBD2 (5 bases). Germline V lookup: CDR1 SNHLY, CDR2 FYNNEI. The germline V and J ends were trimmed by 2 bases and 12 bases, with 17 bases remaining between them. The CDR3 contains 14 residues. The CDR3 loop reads CASSERTRAVLQFF. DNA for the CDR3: TGTGCCAGCAGTGAACGGACGCGGGCAGTCCTGCAGTTCTTC.

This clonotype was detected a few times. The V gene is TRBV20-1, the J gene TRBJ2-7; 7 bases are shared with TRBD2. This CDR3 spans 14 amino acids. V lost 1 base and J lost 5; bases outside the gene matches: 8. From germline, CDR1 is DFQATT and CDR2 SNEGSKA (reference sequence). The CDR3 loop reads CSARVPRGRDEQYF. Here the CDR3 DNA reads TGCAGTGCTAGAGTACCCCGGGGGAGGGACGAGCAGTACTTC.